The 15 T cell receptor beta chains in this list originate from one sample, sequenced in a study of T-cell reconstitution after alpha-beta-depleted transplantation in children. Unique molecular identifiers were built into the TCRbeta library. One entry per CDR3 protein, called by TCRdb with MiXCR from the PCR reads. The data contain a few hundred thousand distinct CDR3 sequences, about a fifth of them singletons. Here the sequenced sample was PBMCs from the stem cell graft donor, taken from the stem cell graft. All receptors come from a human donor who donated a stem cell graft to a child with acute myeloid leukemia.

The chain is built from TRBV12-3 or TRBV12-4 and TRBJ2-2; D unresolved. CDR3 length: 14 residues. V was pared by 3 bases and J by 1 base, with 6 bases between. The CDR3 loop is CASSFELNTGELFF. CDR3 sequence (DNA): TGTGCCAGCAGTTTCGAGCTGAACACCGGGGAGCTGTTTTTT.

This clonotype was observed many times. This sequence joins TRBV27 and TRBJ2-1; D is unresolved. Looked up from germline, CDR1 is MNHEY and CDR2 is SMNVEV (reference sequence). This CDR3 comprises 14 residues. Trimming removed 0 bases from V and 4 bases from J, with 7 bases in between. The CDR3 protein is CASSLSTDYNEQFF. The DNA for the CDR3 is TGTGCCAGCAGTTTATCTACGGATTACAATGAGCAGTTCTTC.

This clonotype was seen more than once but under ten times. The rearrangement uses TRBV3-1 and TRBJ2-1; D possibly corresponds to TRBD1 (6 bases). V was shortened by 0 bases and J by 4 bases, with 10 bases between the two germline ends. Germline loops: CDR1 LGHDT, CDR2 YNNKEL (reference sequence). This CDR3 contains 15 residues. CDR3 DNA sequence: TGTGCCAGCAGCCAAGAAGGACAGACGTACAATGAGCAGTTCTTC. Its protein is CASSQEGQTYNEQFF.

The chain joins TRBV20-1 to TRBJ2-3; D is perhaps TRBD1 (6 bases). V was shortened by 6 bases and J by 1 base, with 17 bases between the two germline ends. The CDR3 length is 15 residues. In germline, CDR1 is DFQATT, CDR2 SNEGSKA (reference sequence). The CDR3 nucleotides read TGCAGTGCGAGCCACAGGGACAAGGGCACAGATACGCAGTATTTT. Protein product: CSASHRDKGTDTQYF.

The gene calls are TRBV30 and TRBJ1-1, with 8 bases fitting TRBD1. Germline assignment: CDR1 GTSNPN and CDR2 SVGIG (reference sequence). V lost 3 bases to trimming and J lost 5 bases; unmatched junction nucleotides: 5. This CDR3 comprises 13 residues. CDR3 nucleotide sequence: TGTGCCTGGAGCGCAGACAGGGGTACTGAAGCTTTCTTT. It encodes CAWSADRGTEAFF.

In its sample, this clonotype was seen many times. This chain uses TRBV20-1 with TRBJ1-1; D gene ambiguous. CDR1 and CDR2 from the germline V gene are DFQATT and SNEGSKA (reference sequence). The CDR3 sequence is 14 residues long. Trimming removed 0 bases from V and 4 bases from J, with 12 bases in between. CDR3 in amino acids: CSARDPRIATEAFF. The CDR3 coding sequence is TGCAGTGCTAGAGATCCGAGGATTGCCACTGAAGCTTTCTTT.

This clonotype was detected only a few times. This rearrangement joins TRBV20-1 to TRBJ1-1; D unresolved. Deletions cut 5 bases from V and 13 bases from J, with 17 bases between. Germline CDR1 is DFQATT and CDR2 is SNEGSKA (reference sequence). The CDR3 has 11 amino acids. CDR3 amino acids: CSADRTAKYFF. The CDR3 DNA is TGCAGTGCTGATAGGACGGCCAAATATTTCTTT.

This clonotype appeared many times. The chain links TRBV10-2 to TRBJ2-3, with 10 bases fitting TRBD2. This CDR3 comprises 14 residues. The germline V gene encodes CDR1 WSHSY and CDR2 SAAADI. The J segment lost 7 bases and the V segment lost 2 bases, leaving 3 bases of the junction unmatched. CDR3 nucleotides: TGCGCCAGCAGTGAGGCTAGCGGGAGACATACGCAGTATTTT. Its translation: CASSEASGRHTQYF.

The table lists this clonotype with a few counts. The chain uses TRBV7-9 and TRBJ2-7, with TRBD1 matching over 9 bases. J gave up 5 bases and V 4 bases, and 6 bases lay outside the gene matches. This CDR3 comprises 14 residues. Germline values: CDR1 SEHNR, CDR2 FQNEAQ (reference sequence). The CDR3 region is CASSSGTGPHEQYF. CDR3 coding DNA: TGTGCCAGCAGCTCCGGGACAGGGCCCCACGAGCAGTACTTC.

J is TRBJ2-3 and V is TRBV20-1; 13 bases fit TRBD2. From germline, CDR1 is DFQATT and CDR2 SNEGSKA (reference sequence). The CDR3 loop spans 17 amino acids. The V segment lost 1 base and the J segment 1 base; nucleotides outside the gene matches: 5. This chain's CDR3 is CSARAGTSGIRTDTQYF. The CDR3 DNA sequence: TGCAGTGCTAGAGCCGGGACTAGCGGGATTCGCACAGATACGCAGTATTTT.

There are many counts of this clonotype. The J gene is TRBJ2-5, the V gene TRBV7-2; 9 bases are a match to TRBD2. The CDR3 loop spans 14 amino acids. Trimming at V came to 5 bases and at J to 5 bases, leaving 6 bases not matched to a gene. Germline V CDR1 and CDR2: SGHTA, FQGNSA. The CDR3 coding sequence is TGTGCCAGCAGCCCTGGGACTAGCCGGGAGACCCAGTACTTC. Protein product: CASSPGTSRETQYF.

CDR3 sequence reads: CATTPDRVIGYTF. The CDR3 nucleotides read TGTGCCACAACGCCGGACAGGGTTATTGGCTACACCTTC. This chain uses TRBV12-3 or TRBV12-4 with TRBJ1-2, with TRBD1 identical over 8 bases. The CDR3 is 13 residues long. The V and J ends lost 10 bases and 7 bases, in that order; junction bases with no gene match: 11.

This clonotype appeared many times. The J gene is TRBJ2-1, the V gene TRBV10-1, with 8 positions matching TRBD1. The V gene end was trimmed by 6 bases and the J gene end by 7 bases; junction bases not matched to a gene: 5. CDR1 is WNHNN, CDR2 SYGVQD, per germline (reference sequence). This CDR3 comprises 13 residues. CDR3 loop: CASSDRQGNEQFF. In DNA, the CDR3 is TGCGCCAGCAGCGATAGACAGGGGAATGAGCAGTTCTTC.

The chain joins TRBV2 to TRBJ2-7, with a tentative D call TRBD1 (6 bases). The CDR3 has 12 amino acids. Trimming pared 4 bases from V and 6 bases from J, leaving 10 bases between. The germline CDR1 and CDR2 sequences are SNHLY and FYNNEI. CDR3 sequence reads: CASSGQATEQYF. Written as DNA, the CDR3 is TGTGCCAGCAGTGGACAGGCCACCGAGCAGTACTTC.

This clonotype was detected only a few times. The CDR3 DNA follows: TGCGCCAGCAGCCAAGGGGGGTGGGGTGAGCAGTTCTTC. Translated: CASSQGGWGEQFF. The chain combines TRBV4-3 with TRBJ2-1; D might be TRBD1 or TRBD2, each matching 5 bases. The V and J ends lost 1 base and 9 bases respectively, with 10 bases between them. Per germline, CDR1 LGHNA and CDR2 YSLEER. The CDR3 is 13 amino acids.